The table lists the clone carrying this T cell receptor beta chain with a count of one. Its antigen is still unknown. The data originate from a study of shared clonotypes between healthy human individuals. On the study more broadly: A donor's plate count was three for CD4 naive and three for CD4 memory; CD8 naive had two and CD8 memory one. Study-level points and caveats: Among donors, sharing of clonotypes was expected to be affected by sequencing depth.

Nashville, Tennessee was home to all donors, each a Caucasian adult. DNA at around 200 ng, around 30,000 T cell genomes, went into sorted-subset replicate PCRs. Sequencing used immunoSEQ multiplex PCR; TCRdb keeps in-frame clones, though not all of them. The sample records 1,500,000 or so clones, more than 95% being singletons. Germline V CDR1 and CDR2: LNHDA, SQIVND (reference sequence). CDR3 length: 16 amino acids. Trimming removed 8 bases from V and 4 bases from J; junction bases left unmatched: 9. Sequenced input: naive CD4+ T cells sorted from blood. The subset was: CD45RA+ positively selected. This receptor was identified in a man aged 25-45 years in good health. The gene calls are TRBV19 and TRBJ2-2; 11 positions match TRBD2. CDR3 sequence reads: CASSALAGGPTGELFF. Written as DNA, the CDR3 is TGTGCCAGTTCCGCTCTAGCGGGAGGCCCCACCGGGGAGCTGTTTTTT.